These 23 T cell receptor beta chains were sequenced from one sample in a study of T cells expressing NK-cell markers. TCRdb processed the 5' RACE reads again and assigns one entry to each CDR3 protein, with no DNA. In total, the table holds approximately 460,000 distinct CDR3 sequences. Sequencing was done on a sample of blood T cells: a sorted CD56 or NKG2C T cell subset, CD4+ or CD8+ T cells, or bulk PBMC T cells (not recorded which). These receptors were collected from a woman aged 18 to 69 in good health.

J is TRBJ2-1 and V is TRBV19; no DNA is available, so the TRBD2 call from TCRdb remains unchecked. This CDR3 region has 16 residues. CDR1 is LNHDA and CDR2 is SQIVND in the germline V gene (reference sequence). The CDR3 spells CASSTPAAGEIDEQFF. Full variable domain (outside the CDR3, taken from reference TRBV19 and TRBJ2-1): DGGITQSPKYLFRKEGQNVTLSCEQNLNHDAMYWYRQDPGQGLRLIYYSQIVNDFQKGDIAEGYSVSREKKESFPLTVTSAQKNPTAFYLCASSTPAAGEIDEQFFGPGTRLTVL.

The chain recombines TRBV6-5 with TRBJ2-7; TCRdb lists TRBD2, though no DNA is available to test this call. The CDR3 runs to 16 residues. Germline CDR1 MNHEY, CDR2 SVGAGI. The CDR3 protein is CASSYARASGKVEQYF.

V usage is TRBV12-3 or TRBV12-4 and J usage is TRBJ1-5; TCRdb outputs TRBD1, but without DNA this stays unchecked. The CDR3 has 15 residues. CDR3 sequence reads: CASSARQGTRQPQHF.

The J gene is TRBJ2-2, the V gene TRBV20-1; lacking DNA, the TRBD2 call made by TCRdb goes unchecked. Germline V lookup: CDR1 DFQATT, CDR2 SNEGSKA (reference sequence). The CDR3 is 16 residues long. The CDR3 reads CSARDGSGRRTGELFF.

This chain joins TRBV12-3 or TRBV12-4 and TRBJ1-1; TCRdb reports TRBD1, a call that lacks DNA to check it against. CDR3 length: 14 residues. CDR3 sequence reads: CASSFQGGKTEAFF.

The chain combines TRBV18 with TRBJ2-2; TCRdb's assignment of TRBD1 cannot be checked, as there is no DNA. This CDR3 region has 14 residues. CDR1 is KGHSH and CDR2 is LQKENI in the germline V gene. CDR3 amino acids: CASSPSTGPGELFF.

This chain joins TRBV20-1 and TRBJ2-1; TCRdb picks TRBD1, but there is no DNA to check that call. Germline-derived CDR1 and CDR2 are DFQATT and SNEGSKA (reference sequence). This CDR3 spans 15 amino acids. The CDR3 loop is CSAPGRDRRYNEQFF.

The chain recombines TRBV5-6 with TRBJ1-6. Germline CDR1 and CDR2: SGHDT and YYEEEE. CDR3 size: 14 residues. The CDR3 spells CASSLEPANSPLHF.

The rearrangement uses TRBV5-1 and TRBJ1-1. Germline CDR1 and CDR2: SGHRS and YFSETQ. This CDR3 spans 15 amino acids. CDR3 in amino acids: CASSSLEPTITEAFF.

The rearrangement links TRBV6-2 or TRBV6-3 to TRBJ2-7; as DNA is missing, the TRBD1 call by TCRdb cannot be tested. CDR1 is MNHEY, CDR2 SVGEGT, per germline. The CDR3 is 15 residues long. Here the CDR3 reads CASSYRTGTGYEQYF.

This sequence joins TRBV4-2 and TRBJ2-7; TCRdb proposes TRBD1, but this gene call is untestable without DNA. This CDR3 region has 14 residues. From germline, CDR1 is LGHNA and CDR2 YNFKEQ. The CDR3 sequence is CASSHSGVSYEQYF.

The chain carries TRBV25-1 and TRBJ2-5; TCRdb reports TRBD1, a call that lacks DNA to check it against. CDR1 MGHDK and CDR2 SYGVNS come from the germline V gene. The CDR3 is made up of 13 amino acids. CDR3 amino acids: CASRLGAEETQYF.

The chain is built from TRBV27 and TRBJ2-1; TCRdb's D call of TRBD2 is untestable without DNA. There are 14 residues in the CDR3. CDR1 is MNHEY and CDR2 is SMNVEV in the germline V gene (reference sequence). The CDR3 loop is CASGGLASGDEQFF.

V gene TRBV28 combines with J gene TRBJ2-7; without DNA, the TCRdb call of TRBD2 cannot be checked. The CDR3 loop spans 12 amino acids. Germline V gives CDR1 MDHEN, CDR2 SYDVKM. CDR3 amino acids: CAGRKGRYEQYF.

The chain recombines TRBV12-3 or TRBV12-4 with TRBJ1-5. The CDR3 runs to 14 residues. The CDR3 loop is CASSPTMVDQPQHF.

The J gene is TRBJ2-1, the V gene TRBV25-1; there is no DNA to check the TCRdb D call of TRBD2. The CDR3 consists of 15 residues. Looked up from germline, CDR1 is MGHDK and CDR2 is SYGVNS. The CDR3 loop reads CASSEYSRAGSEQFF.

The V call is TRBV7-8, the J call TRBJ1-1; the TRBD1 assignment by TCRdb is unverifiable without DNA. The germline V gene has CDR1 SGHVS and CDR2 FQNEAQ. CDR3 length: 14 amino acids. CDR3 protein: CASSSTTGGTEAFF.

The chain employs TRBV15 and TRBJ1-4. CDR3 length: 15 amino acids. Germline V CDR1 and CDR2: LNHNV, YYDKDF (reference sequence). The CDR3 loop is CATSQPESSNEKLFF.

V is TRBV6-5 and J is TRBJ1-5; TCRdb selects TRBD1, and the lack of DNA leaves this call unchecked. This CDR3 is 13 amino acids long. CDR1 MNHEY and CDR2 SVGAGI come from the germline V gene. CDR3 loop: CASSYYRGRPQHF.

The rearrangement joins TRBV5-1 to TRBJ2-1. CDR3 length equals 15 residues. CDR1 is SGHRS, CDR2 YFSETQ, per germline. This CDR3 is CASSFSASSYNEQFF.

The J gene is TRBJ2-4, the V gene TRBV20-1; as DNA is missing, the TRBD1 call by TCRdb cannot be tested. CDR1 and CDR2 from the germline V gene are DFQATT and SNEGSKA (reference sequence). This CDR3 is built from 15 residues. The CDR3 protein is CSARDRDRVENIQYF.

The chain has TRBV15 and TRBJ1-1; lacking DNA, the TRBD1 call made by TCRdb goes unchecked. The V gene's germline CDR1 is LNHNV and CDR2 YYDKDF (reference sequence). The CDR3 sequence is 14 residues long. The CDR3 loop is CATSSEGRVPEAFF.

CDR3 sequence reads: CSARDRSTGYDLNSPLHF. The chain recombines TRBV20-1 with TRBJ1-6; TCRdb returns TRBD1, unconfirmable since there is no DNA. CDR1 and CDR2 from the germline V gene are DFQATT and SNEGSKA (reference sequence). The CDR3 loop spans 18 amino acids.